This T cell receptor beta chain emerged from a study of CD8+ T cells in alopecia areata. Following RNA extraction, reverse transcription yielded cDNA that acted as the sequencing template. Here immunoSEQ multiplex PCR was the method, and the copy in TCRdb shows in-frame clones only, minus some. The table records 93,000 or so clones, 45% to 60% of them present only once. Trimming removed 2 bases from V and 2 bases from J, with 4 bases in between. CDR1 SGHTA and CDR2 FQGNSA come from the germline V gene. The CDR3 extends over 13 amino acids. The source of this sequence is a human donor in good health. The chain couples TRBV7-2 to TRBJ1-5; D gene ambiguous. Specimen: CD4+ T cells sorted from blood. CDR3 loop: CASSLKGNQPQHF. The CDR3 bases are TGTGCCAGCAGCTTAAAGGGCAATCAGCCCCAGCATTTT.